This T cell receptor (beta chain) was identified in a study of cytomegalovirus exposure and HLA in healthy donors (dated by TCRdb to about 2017). Study-wide context: An earlier analysis of about 530 of the donors reported under 300 Gb of sequence data and 117 million unique TCR beta sequences obtained from some 170 million T cells. About 300 gigabases of sequencing data and approximately 93 million unique TCR sequences were included in an early release covering 550 to 800 HLA-typed donors. Among the roughly 390 genotyped donors, 81% belonged to the genetic ancestry cluster associated with self-reported Caucasian donors. The study was designed to test whether signatures of past pathogen exposure could be identified by cataloging public T cell receptors. The study profiled the T cell repertoires of 666 subjects by immunosequencing and related them to cytomegalovirus serostatus. Along with the approximately 700-subject first cohort, a separate validation cohort of approximately 110 different subjects was used. High-throughput TCR immunosequencing, statistical association of individual TCRs with disease status, and machine learning were combined to predict cytomegalovirus infection status. A later analysis re-analyzed previously published TCR beta repertoires from 550 to 700 donors and added high-resolution HLA genotyping to study TCR occurrence patterns. In the later analysis, no new phenotypic data were used to find candidate immune exposures; instead, reliance was placed on TCR beta sequences and their occurrence across donors. In an earlier analysis of roughly 540 of the donors, high-throughput TCR beta sequencing was used to judge whether each TCR beta V gene segment behaved as functional or pseudogenic. Donor age, sex, ethnicity and CMV serostatus were collected together with the repertoire data. Genome-wide SNP genotypes for about 65% of the 666 donors were used in a later genetic analysis, which treated that subset as a discovery cohort. Every repertoire in the discovery cohort had been generated on one and the same sequencing platform. Class I and class II HLA loci were covered by the typing at four-digit resolution. The number of donors typed differed by locus, with 629-630 for A, B, C, DRB1 and DQB1, around 500 for DQA1, 600 to 610 for DPA1, and 400 to 490 for DPB1. About 5 DR-DQ haplotypes were handled as single units for association and clustering, since linkage in the cohort was strong. Among roughly 400 genotyped donors of the cohort, an average of approximately 240,000 unique TCR beta nucleotide sequences was sequenced per donor, of which 15% to 20% were non-productive. Study-wide findings and limitations: Linkage disequilibrium might explain the correlated functional status among segregating V segments, but an unknown experimental factor could not be excluded. Sequencing depth was assumed to be roughly uniform across donors in the presence/absence analyses, though that assumption may not hold. Compared with equally common non-associated chains, HLA-associated TCR beta chains in a later analysis were more clonally expanded and had lower generation probabilities. Across donors, most TCR sequences were observed very rarely, whereas some public TCRs were present in many individuals. According to the authors, the approach could potentially be generalized to other disease states and immunological phenotypes. When HLA alleles, especially DR and DQ, strongly co-occurred, TCR associations were difficult to assign to individual alleles. The earlier analysis of some 540 of the donors excluded about 16 rarely observed V segments, including chromosome 9 orphons, because counts were too low. A cluster of highly shared sequence variants was judged likely to be a technical artifact of the sequencing pipeline. Most CMV-associated TCR beta chains appeared to be HLA-restricted in a later analysis, and the HLA associations seemed to be driven largely by CMV exposure. In vitro tests confirmed that a few of the cytomegalovirus-associated TCR beta chains recognize cytomegalovirus antigens. Cytomegalovirus status was reported to be diagnosed by the classifier with high specificity and sensitivity in both the original and validation cohorts. The only immune exposure information available for the cohort was CMV serostatus. In a later genetic analysis, fewer N-insertions in productive TCRs were reported among donors in an Asian-associated ancestry cluster than the roughly 700-donor mean. A further reported finding was that TCR beta sequences accurately predicted the HLA-A and HLA-B alleles for most subjects in the first cohort. Only TCR beta chains were sequenced in this cohort, and the absence of alpha or paired-chain data limited detectable features. A later analysis reported that several top co-occurrence clusters appeared linked to parvovirus B19, influenza, CMV and Epstein-Barr virus. The 87-base-pair reads could not distinguish some IMGT-functional V segments, including TRBV6-2 and TRBV6-3, so those segments were excluded. In a later genetic analysis, a missense DCLRE1C variant was associated with V-gene and J-gene trimming of TCR beta chains, and the association was replicated in an independent cohort. At a false discovery rate of 0.05, a later analysis linked 16,000 or so TCR beta sequences to specific HLA alleles. HLA typing was unavailable for some donors at each locus, so association tests used only the typed subset. In a later analysis, TCR association rates were found to vary across HLA loci, with the most associated TCRs seen for DRB1 alleles and the fewest for HLA-C alleles. The study gave a list of 150 to 200 TCR beta chains associated with cytomegalovirus. In an earlier analysis of fewer than 750 of the donors, most TCR beta V segments were observed in productive rearrangements about 87% or about 30% of the time, broadly matching IMGT annotations.

The cohort was made up of 666 healthy bone marrow donors. Cohort members were all nominally healthy when sampled, although unrecorded immune exposures were likely present. The donor was CMV seropositive and belonged to the group of more than 250 seropositive cohort members. A peripheral blood sample was collected from each donor, and TCR beta sequencing was performed on peripheral blood mononuclear cells. Genomic DNA was extracted from the blood cell samples with the Qiagen DNeasy Blood Extraction Kit. As for this clone: Its antigen is currently not known. It has no much larger one-base neighbor in the sample; base qualities were not kept.

The library was obtained by the immunoSEQ multiplex PCR assay. For the multiplex PCR, a mixture combining 60 forward primers for TCR Vbeta segments and 13 reverse primers for TCR Jbeta segments was used. The CDR3 region of rearranged TCR beta genes was amplified from genomic DNA by a multiplex PCR assay. The amplified TCR beta libraries were sequenced on the Illumina HiSeq System as 87-base-pair reads. In the authors' own workflow: Across the 670 or so repertoires, a later analysis counted some 81 million unique TCR beta chains, around 11 million of which were shared by at least two donors. Raw reads were error-corrected and collapsed into unique sequences with a nearest-neighbor algorithm that merged closely related sequences to remove PCR and sequencing errors. Alignment of CDR3 sequences to IMGT reference sequences was used to assign V, D and J gene segments. For a sequence to be retained, a match of at least six nucleotides to both a V gene segment and a J gene segment was required. A rearrangement was called productive if the CDR3 had no stop codons and remained in frame with V and J, and every other rearrangement was called non-productive. Following IMGT convention, CDR3 was defined as the stretch from the second conserved V-encoded cysteine to the conserved J-encoded phenylalanine. The earlier analysis of a few hundred of the donors excluded any sequence lacking an unambiguous match to a single V gene segment. An earlier analysis of under 750 of the donors called V segments functional above 56.7% productive rearrangements and segregating when the between-donor standard deviation exceeded 5%. A statistical classification framework was built to diagnose cytomegalovirus status from the catalog of TCR beta chain sequences. V and J gene assignment, in a later analysis, came from comparing TCR nucleotide sequences with IMGT/GENE-DB human TR gene sequences. Using the TCRdist pipeline, a later analysis assigned CDR3 sequences along with most-parsimonious VDJ recombination scenarios. In a later analysis, every TCR beta chain was defined by the combination of its CDR3 amino acid sequence and its V-gene family, and reads without a unique V-gene family were dropped. A later analysis removed roughly 590 highly shared, low-generation-probability nucleotide sequences to deal with suspected cross-contamination and a sequencing artifact. For each public chain, a later analysis derived a clonal expansion index from normalized ranks of inferred template counts within each repertoire. In a later analysis, generation probabilities were computed using a VDJ recombination model fitted to out-of-frame rearrangements, and the results were checked against IGoR. Hypergeometric tests were used in a later analysis to score TCR-TCR, TCR-HLA and TCR-CMV co-occurrence, with a repertoire-size bias correction applied to the TCR pairs. To estimate false discovery rates, a later analysis permuted the HLA or CMV assignments 20 times. A later analysis grouped co-occurring TCRs with DBSCAN, adding TCRdist sequence similarity when clustering within HLA-allele-positive subsets. Repertoires with fewer than 30,000 or more than 120,000 public chains, plus five repertoires with anomalous nucleotide sharing, were excluded from co-occurrence clustering. TCRdb holds this immuneACCESS table with in-frame rearrangements only. Some clones are missing; in checked studies, unresolved V genes explain under half, and the rest has no known cause. V and J calls and clone size are copied from that table; D and trimming were computed from the DNA. The sample table contains about 99,000 clones; only one count was recorded for about 80% of them. The ten most abundant clones make up roughly 5.9% of the sample.

V is pruned by 4 bases and J by 2 bases, leaving 4 bases of the junction without a gene match. The CDR3, cysteine through phenylalanine, is 15 amino acids long. The sequence is cut down to CDR3 DNA, 45 bases in frame from base 1. CDR1 and CDR2, per the germline V gene (reference sequence), are LNHDA and SQIVND. Sequencing was performed on PBMCs. This receptor was taken from a man between 60 and 70 years old in good health and CMV-seropositive. The chain uses TRBV19 and TRBJ2-7; the central 11 bases match TRBD2. The CDR3 protein is CASSKLAGAPYEQYF. The nucleotide sequence reads TGTGCCAGTAGTAAACTAGCGGGGGCCCCCTACGAGCAGTACTTC.